This T cell receptor (beta chain) was observed in a study of blood T cells in healthy people across ages. Isolation per sample recovered at least 6.5 million PBMCs. Combining a sample-barcoded 5' primer with a J-beta primer mix, a second PCR ran for roughly 7 to 11 cycles. Each cDNA molecule was tagged by a template-switch adaptor with 12 random nucleotides. TCRdb re-called the 5' RACE reads through MiXCR, storing one row per CDR3 protein. The sample contains 1,500,000 or so distinct CDR3 sequences, under 55% of which appear only once. The receptor was isolated from a woman aged 18 to 35 in good health. The sequenced sample was blood.

CDR3 bases: TGCAGTGCCCAAAACCCCTTTTTAGCCCTCCACTTT. Translating gives CSAQNPFLALHF. The chain couples TRBV20-1 to TRBJ1-6; D remains unclear. Germline assignment: CDR1 DFQATT and CDR2 SNEGSKA (reference sequence). Trimming left V 6 bases short and J 14 bases short, with 17 bases between. This CDR3 is 12 amino acids long.